Described below is a single TCR beta chain sequence and its context. This record belongs to a study of blood T cell repertoires in COVID-19. Study overall: Samples taken during acute and convalescent COVID-19 were collected in the United States, Italy and Spain. T cells, B-cell-depleted T cells, or PBMCs provided the cDNA or gDNA that served as material.

Original processing methods: Amplification of reference gene primers was used by the study to estimate nucleated cell counts. Measured with immunoSEQ multiplex PCR; TCRdb has only the in-frame clones, and not every one. The V and J calls and clone size come from that table; D and trimming were worked out from the DNA. Among 150,000 to 200,000 clones listed, around 90% were seen once. The ends were cut back, 4 bases at V and 2 bases at J, with 7 bases in the middle. The CDR3 is made up of 13 amino acids. Germline CDR1 is ENHRY and CDR2 is SYGVKD. The sample was peripheral blood. V and J are TRBV10-3 and TRBJ2-3; D is possibly TRBD2 (5 bases). This clonotype was sampled from a human donor in a cohort sampled during active COVID-19. CDR3 sequence (DNA): TGTGCCATCAGTGGGCGGGCCACAGATACGCAGTATTTT. Its translation: CAISGRATDTQYF.